The text below deals with one T cell receptor beta chain. What it binds is unknown. The entry originates in a study of identical twins. Study results and caveats: While abundant cord blood beta clonotypes carried fewer insertions, memory repertoires showed no such pattern. Where beta out-of-frame sequences were concerned, excess twin sharing was weaker.

Unique molecular identifiers were present on the cDNA, which also gained a universal primer site by template switching. MiXCR, run by TCRdb on the 5' RACE reads, gives a single entry per CDR3 protein. The sample lists about 530,000 distinct CDR3 sequences, around 22% occurring once. Trimming removed 0 bases at V and 4 bases at J, with 10 bases between. Germline assignment: CDR1 SGHRS and CDR2 YFSETQ. The CDR3 covers 14 residues. The same sample was also used in a study of yellow fever vaccine responses in identical twins. That source adds: It has been reported that, in twins, the vaccine T cell response seemed partly convergent and partly personalized.

The sequenced material came from CD4+ T cells sorted from blood. The chain recombines TRBV5-1 with TRBJ2-5; D gene uncertain. The clonotype comes from a woman aged 18-35 years in good health. In DNA, the CDR3 is TGCGCCAGCAGCTTGGTTGGGGTCTCAGAGACCCAGTACTTC. As protein: CASSLVGVSETQYF.